This T cell receptor beta chain was identified in a study of PD-1 blockade in classical Hodgkin lymphoma. Notes on the study in general: Newly diagnosed patients and complete responders had comparable diversity at baseline. Whereas CD4+ TCR diversity had risen significantly by C4D1, CD8+ TCR diversity had not. Causes of the repertoire differences remain undefined, possibly disease activity or prior therapy.

Brentuximab vedotin exposure varied among the patients, all of whom had relapsed after autologous stem cell transplantation. Complete response, partial response or progressive disease was each patient's best response. The assay was immunoSEQ multiplex PCR, and TCRdb's table has in-frame clones only and misses some. The sample has tens of thousands of clones, about 93% seen once. As for this clone: Its antigen is not known.

Per germline, CDR1 LNHDA and CDR2 SQIVND (reference sequence). The J segment lost 10 bases and the V segment lost 4 bases, leaving 9 bases of the junction unmatched. This CDR3 is 13 amino acids long. This TCR was recovered from a human donor with classical Hodgkin lymphoma. The gene calls are TRBV19 and TRBJ1-1, with 7 bases lining up with TRBD1. Material: peripheral blood mononuclear cells (PBMCs), obtained at baseline. The CDR3 nucleotides are TGTGCCAGTAGTACACTGACAGGGACCGTAGCTTTCTTT. Residues: CASSTLTGTVAFF.